This T cell receptor (beta chain) came from a study of sequential checkpoint blockade in melanoma. The protocol was immunoSEQ multiplex PCR, while the TCRdb copy is restricted to in-frame clones and leaves out a portion. The table shows over 10,000 clones, with approximately 63% occurring only once. Treatment defined: randomized to nivolumab then ipilimumab (arm A) or the reverse (arm B). The table lists this clone with a few counts. The source material was CD8+ T cells sorted from blood (inferred from file names), sampled from a patient given nivolumab and ipilimumab in sequence. The clonotype comes from a human donor with melanoma.

The CDR3 loop is CAISNRTGGEQYF. DNA for the CDR3: TGTGCCATCAGCAATAGGACAGGGGGCGAGCAGTACTTC. V is TRBV10-3 and J is TRBJ2-7; 10 bases line up with TRBD1. The CDR3 runs to 13 residues. Germline V gene sequence: CDR1 ENHRY, CDR2 SYGVKD. V lost 6 bases to trimming and J lost 6 bases; unmatched junction nucleotides: 5.